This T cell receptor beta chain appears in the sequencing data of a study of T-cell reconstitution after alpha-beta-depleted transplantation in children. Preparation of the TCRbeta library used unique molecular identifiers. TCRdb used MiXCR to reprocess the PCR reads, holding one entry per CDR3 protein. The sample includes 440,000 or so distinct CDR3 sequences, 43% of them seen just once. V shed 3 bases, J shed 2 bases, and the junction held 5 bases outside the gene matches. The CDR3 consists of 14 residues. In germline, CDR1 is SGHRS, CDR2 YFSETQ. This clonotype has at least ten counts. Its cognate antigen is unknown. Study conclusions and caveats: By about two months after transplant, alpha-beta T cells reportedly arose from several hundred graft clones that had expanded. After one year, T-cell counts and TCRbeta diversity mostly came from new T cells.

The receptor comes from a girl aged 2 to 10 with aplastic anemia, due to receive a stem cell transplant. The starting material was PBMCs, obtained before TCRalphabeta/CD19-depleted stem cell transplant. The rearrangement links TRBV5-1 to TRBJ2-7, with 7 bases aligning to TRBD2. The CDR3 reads CASSSSGAPYEQYF. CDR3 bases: TGCGCCAGCAGCTCGAGCGGGGCCCCCTACGAGCAGTACTTC.